A single sample gave rise to the 21 T cell receptor beta chains below, sequenced in a study of T cells in Graves' hyperthyroidism and ophthalmopathy (dated by TCRdb to the late 2010s). The library was obtained by multiplex PCR. Sequencer: Illumina HiSeq 2000. TCR beta CDR3 regions were amplified from RNA transcripts. A first-round RT-PCR of the TCR CDR3 used the HTBI primer set with the Qiagen OneStep RT-PCR kit. The public sequencing data were trimmed at Q25 with fastp and processed into clonotypes with MiXCR by TCRdb, which kept only in-frame beta chains. A single entry per CDR3 protein holds the most common genes and DNA from its merged rows. Across this sample there are 600,000 to 900,000 distinct CDR3 sequences, with roughly 15% seen only once. The ten largest clones capture about 8.4% of the sample. Input material: blood. All receptors derive from a man between 18 and 29 years old with Graves' hyperthyroidism.

This clonotype was counted ten times or more. This rearrangement joins TRBV24-1 to TRBJ2-7; D gene uncertain. The germline gives CDR1 KGHDR, CDR2 SFDVKD. The V end lost 4 bases, the J end lost 2 bases, and 8 bases lay between the germline ends. This CDR3 has 13 amino acids. The CDR3 DNA sequence: TGTGCCACCAGTGACAGTCCCCCCTACGAGCAGTACTTC. It is translated as CATSDSPPYEQYF.

At least ten counts were recorded for this clonotype. The J gene is TRBJ2-7, the V gene TRBV7-9, with TRBD2 matching 8 bases. Trimming cost V 5 bases and J 1 base; bases outside gene matches: 10. This CDR3 is 16 amino acids long. CDR1 and CDR2 from the germline V gene are SEHNR and FQNEAQ (reference sequence). CDR3 amino acids: CASSLEAGGISYEQYF. CDR3 bases: TGTGCCAGCAGCCTGGAGGCGGGAGGCATTTCCTACGAGCAGTACTTC.

This clonotype was counted between two and nine times. The V and J genes are TRBV18 and TRBJ2-7, with 12 bases lining up with TRBD2. Germline lookup yields CDR1 KGHSH and CDR2 LQKENI. The CDR3 consists of 17 residues. V shed 2 bases and J 2 bases; nucleotides not matched to a gene: 7. CDR3 amino acids: CASSPEASGRVTYEQYF. The CDR3 region has the DNA TGTGCCAGCTCACCAGAGGCTAGCGGGAGGGTGACCTACGAGCAGTACTTC.

The sample holds a few counts of this clonotype. The rearrangement links TRBV7-9 to TRBJ2-7; 9 bases map to TRBD1. CDR3 length equals 16 residues. V gave up 5 bases and J gave up 3 bases; unmatched junction bases: 11. Germline V gives CDR1 SEHNR, CDR2 FQNEAQ (reference sequence). The CDR3 DNA follows: TGTGCCAGCAGCCCCTCGGGGCGGACAGGGGACTACGAGCAGTACTTC. Translation gives CASSPSGRTGDYEQYF.

The rearrangement uses TRBV29-1 and TRBJ2-7; D is uncertain. The V end lost 6 bases, the J end lost 6 bases, and 12 bases lay between the germline ends. CDR1 SQVTM and CDR2 ANQGSEA come from the germline V gene. The CDR3 runs to 11 residues. Here the CDR3 DNA reads TGCAGCGTGGGCATAAGCAGCGAGCAGTACTTC. Amino acids: CSVGISSEQYF.

This clonotype was counted only a few times. The CDR3 region has the DNA TGTGCCAGCAGTACCGTCCTTGAGGAAAAACTGTTTTTT. This translates into CASSTVLEEKLFF. The J gene is TRBJ1-4, the V gene TRBV6-1; D is undetermined. Trimming shortened V by 5 bases and J by 8 bases, and 12 bases separated the two germline ends. CDR1 MNHNS and CDR2 SASEGT come from the germline V gene. There are 13 residues in the CDR3.

This clonotype was observed at least ten times. The chain has TRBV5-1 and TRBJ2-7; 8 nucleotides match TRBD1. CDR3 length: 14 amino acids. CDR1 is SGHRS, CDR2 YFSETQ, per germline. V lost 4 bases, J lost 2 bases, and 5 bases stayed unmatched. The CDR3: CASSHRTGTYEQYF. In DNA form, the CDR3 reads TGCGCCAGCAGCCATCGGACAGGGACCTACGAGCAGTACTTC.

This clonotype was seen only a few times. V usage is TRBV6-1 and J usage is TRBJ2-2; possibly TRBD1 for D (6 bases). V was shortened by 2 bases and J by 4 bases, with 17 bases between the two germline ends. This CDR3 is built from 17 residues. The germline V gene has CDR1 MNHNS and CDR2 SASEGT. As DNA, the CDR3 is TGTGCCAGCAGTGAAATGTGGGGGCCGGCGGGCACCGGGGAGCTGTTTTTT. The encoded protein is CASSEMWGPAGTGELFF.

This clonotype appeared a few times. CDR3 sequence (DNA): TGCAGTGCTAAACCCTTCGGATACGATACGCAGTATTTT. Its protein product is CSAKPFGYDTQYF. The V gene is TRBV20-1, the J gene TRBJ2-3; D is unresolved. V lost 4 bases to trimming and J lost 6 bases, with 14 bases between them. This CDR3 has 13 residues. Germline assignment: CDR1 DFQATT and CDR2 SNEGSKA (reference sequence).

DNA for the CDR3: TGTGCCACCAGTGATTTAACAGTAAACGGGTACAATGAGCAGTTCTTC. Its translation: CATSDLTVNGYNEQFF. The chain combines TRBV24-1 with TRBJ2-1, with D unresolved. This CDR3 contains 16 residues. CDR1 KGHDR and CDR2 SFDVKD come from the germline V gene. V lost 1 base and J lost 4, with 13 bases in between.

This clonotype was seen many times. For the CDR3, the DNA is TGTGCCAGCAGCCCAGCCCCTTTGGTACAAGAGACCCAGTACTTC. Residues: CASSPAPLVQETQYF. This chain connects TRBV7-6 to TRBJ2-5; D is undetermined. Trimming removed 5 bases from V and 2 bases from J, with 15 bases in between. This CDR3 is built from 15 residues. Looked up from germline, CDR1 is SGHVS and CDR2 is FNYEAQ.

This clonotype was detected only a few times. This chain connects TRBV5-1 to TRBJ2-2; no firm D call. The CDR3 totals 13 residues. Germline loops: CDR1 SGHRS, CDR2 YFSETQ. Trimming pared 1 base from V and 5 bases from J, leaving 6 bases between. The DNA for the CDR3 is TGCGCCAGCAGCTTGTACCGAACCGGGGAGCTGTTTTTT. It translates to CASSLYRTGELFF.

This clonotype was recorded at least ten times. This chain connects TRBV20-1 to TRBJ2-1; D gene uncertain. V lost 6 bases and J 1 base, leaving 4 bases between the germline ends. This CDR3 spans 11 amino acids. Germline CDR1 reads DFQATT; CDR2 reads SNEGSKA (reference sequence). This CDR3 reads CSARSYNEQFF. The CDR3 DNA reads TGCAGTGCACGGTCCTACAATGAGCAGTTCTTC.

In its sample, this clonotype was seen a few times. This chain connects TRBV7-2 to TRBJ2-1; D remains ambiguous. Germline V gene data show CDR1 as SGHTA and CDR2 as FQGNSA. This CDR3 has 12 residues. V lost 5 bases to trimming and J lost 8 bases, with 10 bases between them. CDR3 bases: TGTGCCAGCAGCCCGTGGTATCATGAGCAGTTCTTC. Amino acids: CASSPWYHEQFF.

This clonotype occurred many times. This chain connects TRBV20-1 to TRBJ2-2; maybe TRBD1 (5 bases). The CDR3 is made up of 15 amino acids. The ends were cut back, 5 bases at V and 1 base at J, with 14 bases in the middle. In germline, CDR1 is DFQATT, CDR2 SNEGSKA (reference sequence). The DNA of the CDR3 is TGCAGTGCTGCCTCCCTTGACAGGAACACCGGGGAGCTGTTTTTT. As protein: CSAASLDRNTGELFF.

The CDR3 spells CASREGEVDQPQHF. CDR3 in DNA: TGTGCCAGCAGGGAGGGGGAGGTGGATCAGCCCCAGCATTTT. V usage is TRBV6-1 and J usage is TRBJ1-5; weak D call: TRBD1 (6 bases). V lost 6 bases, J lost 5 bases, and 14 bases lay in between. Germline assignment: CDR1 MNHNS and CDR2 SASEGT. This CDR3 has 14 residues.

This clonotype was seen at least ten times. The chain is built from TRBV7-2 and TRBJ2-7, with D possibly being TRBD1 (6 bases). The V gene's germline CDR1 is SGHTA and CDR2 FQGNSA. This CDR3 is 14 amino acids long. V lost 3 bases to trimming and J lost 2 bases, with 11 bases between them. As DNA, the CDR3 is TGTGCCAGCAGCTTTAGTAGGGGGACCTACGAGCAGTACTTC. Its protein product is CASSFSRGTYEQYF.

V and J are TRBV29-1 and TRBJ2-5, with D perhaps matching TRBD1 (6 bases). Trimming removed 3 bases at V and 4 bases at J, with 21 bases between. CDR1 and CDR2 from the germline V gene are SQVTM and ANQGSEA. The CDR3 totals 16 residues. CDR3 DNA: TGCAGCGTTGAGTTGCGGGCGCGCCAAGGGGGAGAGACCCAGTACTTC. Its protein product is CSVELRARQGGETQYF.

This clonotype was detected many times. V is TRBV28 and J is TRBJ2-7; 7 bases agree with TRBD2. The ends lost 2 bases at V and 6 bases at J; junction bases unmatched: 4. Germline V gives CDR1 MDHEN, CDR2 SYDVKM. The CDR3 totals 13 residues. CDR3 amino acids: CASSLPWGGEQYF. The CDR3 nucleotides read TGTGCCAGCAGTTTACCTTGGGGGGGCGAGCAGTACTTC.

V is TRBV6-1 and J is TRBJ2-7; D may be TRBD2 (5 bases). Looked up from germline, CDR1 is MNHNS and CDR2 is SASEGT. This CDR3 has 14 amino acids. The ends were cut back, 6 bases at V and 5 bases at J, with 17 bases in the middle. CDR3 residues: CASRPFGLVDEQYF. The CDR3 DNA reads as TGTGCCAGCAGGCCCTTTGGACTCGTCGACGAGCAGTACTTC.

This clonotype was recorded a few times. This chain's CDR3 is CASSEALLGGRGEQYF. The CDR3 nucleotides are TGTGCCAGCAGTGAAGCCCTACTTGGCGGGAGGGGGGAGCAGTACTTC. The chain has TRBV2 and TRBJ2-7, with TRBD2 matching over 9 bases. This CDR3 region has 16 residues. The V and J ends lost 0 bases and 7 bases, in that order; junction bases with no gene match: 10. Germline CDR1 SNHLY, CDR2 FYNNEI.